The TCR beta chain described here comes from a study of T cell clones after liver transplantation. Only in-frame clones appear in the TCRdb table, and some are missing; sequencing was by immunoSEQ multiplex PCR. The sample carries over 15,000 clones, 88% recorded once. The CDR3 runs to 15 residues. Between the trimmed V and J ends, which lost 2 bases and 0 bases, there was a span of 10 bases. Germline lookup yields CDR1 SGDLS and CDR2 YYNGEE. The starting material was CD8+ T cells from blood, obtained before liver transplant. The chain employs TRBV9 and TRBJ2-3; D not resolved. This sequence originates from a human donor who received a liver transplant. The CDR3, as DNA: TGTGCCAGCAGCGTCACGGACCTCAGCACAGATACGCAGTATTTT. It is translated as CASSVTDLSTDTQYF.